Listed here are 14 T cell receptor beta chains from one sample, sequenced in a study of control samples from healthy donors and cancer patients. The protocol was immunoSEQ multiplex PCR, while the TCRdb copy is restricted to in-frame clones and leaves out a portion. The sample records over 100,000 clones, approximately 90% being singletons. The sample taken for sequencing was blood. Receptors were obtained from a human donor in good health. The donor label of this sample is uncertain.

The CDR3 sequence: CAGYQGGEQFF. The DNA of the CDR3 is TGTGCCGGATACCAGGGAGGTGAGCAGTTCTTC. The chain couples TRBV30 to TRBJ2-1; possibly TRBD2 for D (6 bases). Germline-derived CDR1 and CDR2 are GTSNPN and SVGIG (reference sequence). V was trimmed by 8 bases and J by 9 bases, leaving 14 bases between them. The CDR3 consists of 11 residues.

The rearrangement joins TRBV3-1 (or the pseudogene TRBV3-2) to TRBJ2-2; D unresolved. Trimming removed 4 bases from V and 3 bases from J, with 3 bases in between. In germline, CDR1 is LGHDT, CDR2 YNNKEL (reference sequence). The length of the CDR3 is 12 residues. The CDR3 loop reads CASSLYTGELFF. In DNA form, the CDR3 reads TGTGCCAGCAGCCTCTACACCGGGGAGCTGTTTTTT.

The chain combines TRBV28 with TRBJ2-1; 10 bases map to TRBD1. CDR3 length: 14 amino acids. Germline trimming cut 6 bases from V and 4 bases from J; bases unmatched to any gene: 3. Germline CDR1 reads MDHEN; CDR2 reads SYDVKM. The CDR3 DNA reads TGTGCCAGCAGGCCGGGACAGGGGTACAATGAGCAGTTCTTC. This translates into CASRPGQGYNEQFF.

The chain has TRBV12-3 or TRBV12-4 and TRBJ1-1; D is unresolved. V shed 3 bases and J shed 1 base, with 6 bases lying between them. This CDR3 region has 13 residues. In DNA, the CDR3 is TGTGCCAGCAGTTTCGGCAGGAACACTGAAGCTTTCTTT. Protein sequence: CASSFGRNTEAFF.

V gene TRBV18 combines with J gene TRBJ1-6; 10 bases map to TRBD1. There are 19 residues in the CDR3. Looked up from germline, CDR1 is KGHSH and CDR2 is LQKENI. Unmatched junction bases numbered 9, after V lost 2 bases and J lost 2 bases. In DNA, the CDR3 is TGTGCCAGCTCACCATGGGACAGGGGTGGCGGCGCCTATAATTCACCCCTCCACTTT. Its protein is CASSPWDRGGGAYNSPLHF.

This chain links TRBV4-2 with TRBJ2-3; a weak D match, TRBD2 (6 bases). The V end lost 5 bases, the J end lost 2 bases, and 17 bases lay between the germline ends. CDR1 and CDR2 from the germline V gene are LGHNA and YNFKEQ. The CDR3 contains 16 residues. The CDR3 is CASSSYPGESTDTQYF. In DNA form, the CDR3 reads TGTGCCAGCAGCTCTTACCCGGGGGAGTCCACAGATACGCAGTATTTT.

CDR3 in DNA: TGTGCCAGCAGTTACAGGACAGGGGAGGGTGAGCAGTTCTTC. Protein: CASSYRTGEGEQFF. The V gene is TRBV6-6, the J gene TRBJ2-1; 9 nucleotides align to TRBD1. This CDR3 has 14 amino acids. Germline lookup yields CDR1 MNHNY and CDR2 SVGAGI (reference sequence). After removal of 2 bases from V and 9 bases from J, the junction contained 5 bases not matched to a gene.

The chain employs TRBV9 and TRBJ1-2; D is possibly TRBD1 (5 bases). The CDR3 sequence is 11 residues long. Trimming took off 4 bases at V and 6 bases at J, with 7 bases between the two ends. Germline CDR1 SGDLS, CDR2 YYNGEE. The CDR3 region is CASSLGDGYTF. In DNA form, the CDR3 reads TGTGCCAGCAGCCTAGGGGATGGCTACACCTTC.

The rearrangement uses TRBV5-1 and TRBJ1-2, with D unclear. The CDR3 consists of 11 residues. Germline loops: CDR1 SGHRS, CDR2 YFSETQ. The V and J ends lost 4 bases and 5 bases respectively, with 6 bases between them. CDR3 region: CASSPGYGYTF. In DNA form, the CDR3 reads TGCGCCAGCAGCCCAGGTTATGGCTACACCTTC.

This CDR3 reads CASSQKRNGDTQYF. CDR3 nucleotide sequence: TGTGCCAGCAGCCAGAAAAGAAACGGAGATACGCAGTATTTT. V gene TRBV14 combines with J gene TRBJ2-3; the D is unclear. The CDR3 loop spans 14 amino acids. The V and J ends lost 3 bases and 5 bases respectively, with 12 bases between them. Germline CDR1 and CDR2: SGHDN and FVKESK.

This clone appeared a single time. The CDR3 region has the DNA TGTGCCAGCAGTATAAGCGGGTTCTCCTACAATGAGCAGTTCTTC. Translation gives CASSISGFSYNEQFF. The rearrangement uses TRBV6-5 and TRBJ2-1; weak D call: TRBD2 (6 bases). The CDR3 is 15 residues long. With 5 bases removed from V and 0 bases from J, the gap between germline ends came to 11 bases. Germline CDR1 and CDR2: MNHEY and SVGAGI.

The rearrangement joins TRBV5-1 to TRBJ1-4; D remains ambiguous. CDR3 length equals 15 residues. Germline lookup yields CDR1 SGHRS and CDR2 YFSETQ. V lost 4 bases and J lost 0, with 10 bases in between. CDR3 sequence: CASSPRITTNEKLFF. The CDR3 DNA sequence: TGCGCCAGCAGCCCAAGGATTACAACTAATGAAAAACTGTTTTTT.

The chain couples TRBV6-2 or TRBV6-3 to TRBJ1-5; no definite D call. The CDR3 contains 16 residues. Germline-derived CDR1 and CDR2 are MNHEY and SVGEGT. The germline V and J ends were trimmed by 0 bases and 3 bases, with 12 bases remaining between them. CDR3 protein: CASSYSQGTVNQPQHF. The CDR3 region has the DNA TGTGCCAGCAGTTACTCTCAAGGTACAGTCAATCAGCCCCAGCATTTT.

J is TRBJ1-5 and V is TRBV7-2, with D tentatively TRBD1 (5 bases). This CDR3 region has 15 residues. Per germline, CDR1 SGHTA and CDR2 FQGNSA. V gave up 5 bases and J gave up 3 bases, with 14 bases separating them. This chain's CDR3 is CASSPGNRLNQPQHF. CDR3 coding DNA: TGTGCCAGCAGCCCAGGGAATCGGCTCAATCAGCCCCAGCATTTT.